The 11 T cell receptor beta chains below all came from one sample that was sequenced in a study of CD8 T cells in Susac syndrome. The RNA, roughly 0.45 to 1 ug, was put through reverse transcription using random hexamers. From the immunoSEQ multiplex PCR reads, TCRdb called clonotypes with MiXCR, one entry per CDR3 protein. The sample includes around 20,000 distinct CDR3 sequences, 95% of them seen just once. The source material was CD8+ T cells from PBMCs. The source of these receptors is a human donor in good health.

The gene calls are TRBV5-6 and TRBJ2-1; the D gene is possibly TRBD2 (5 bases). CDR1 is SGHDT, CDR2 YYEEEE, per germline. The CDR3 sequence is 13 residues long. Trimming removed 0 bases from V and 5 bases from J, with 6 bases in between. The CDR3 here is CASSLELDNEQFF. CDR3 coding DNA: TGTGCCAGCAGCTTGGAACTAGACAATGAGCAGTTCTTC.

This clonotype was found once. This chain connects TRBV12-3 or TRBV12-4 to TRBJ2-5, with 10 bases aligning to TRBD1. Unmatched junction bases numbered 3, after V lost 3 bases and J lost 2 bases. The CDR3 sequence is 15 residues long. As DNA, the CDR3 is TGTGCCAGCAGTTTCCCGGGACAGGGGCAAGAGACCCAGTACTTC. The encoded protein is CASSFPGQGQETQYF.

The chain has TRBV7-2 and TRBJ2-7, with TRBD1 identical over 7 bases. Per germline, CDR1 SGHTA and CDR2 FQGNSA. V shed 0 bases and J 4 bases; nucleotides not matched to a gene: 9. CDR3 length equals 16 residues. The CDR3 bases are TGTGCCAGCAGCTTAGCGTTGGGACAGCCTCTATACGAGCAGTACGTC. Its translation is CASSLALGQPLYEQYV.

This chain connects TRBV2 to TRBJ2-2, with a tentative D call TRBD1 (5 bases). The CDR3 covers 15 residues. From germline, CDR1 is SNHLY and CDR2 FYNNEI. V was pared by 5 bases and J by 4 bases, with 14 bases between. The CDR3: CASSRSNTGTGELFF. In DNA form, the CDR3 reads TGTGCCAGCAGTCGTAGTAATACAGGCACCGGGGAGCTGTTTTTT.

The rearrangement links TRBV24-1 to TRBJ2-2; TRBD2 agrees at 10 bases. J gave up 5 bases and V 1 base, and 3 bases lay outside the gene matches. The V gene's germline CDR1 is KGHDR and CDR2 SFDVKD. The CDR3 has 16 amino acids. The CDR3: CATSDFLAGVTGELFF. The CDR3 DNA follows: TGTGCCACCAGTGATTTTCTAGCGGGAGTAACCGGGGAGCTGTTTTTT.

This chain joins TRBV11-1 and TRBJ2-5, with TRBD2 matching over 10 bases. The CDR3 totals 20 residues. CDR1 SGHAT and CDR2 FQDESV come from the germline V gene (reference sequence). V shed 5 bases and J 0 bases; nucleotides not matched to a gene: 18. The CDR3 protein is CASSPDIGTSAPTYQETQYF. In nucleotides, the CDR3 is TGTGCCAGCAGCCCTGATATAGGGACTAGCGCTCCTACGTACCAAGAGACCCAGTACTTC.

The V call is TRBV2, the J call TRBJ1-1; 7 bases agree with TRBD1. In germline, CDR1 is SNHLY, CDR2 FYNNEI. The CDR3 is 14 residues long. V shed 8 bases, J shed 13 bases, and the junction held 19 bases outside the gene matches. The CDR3 DNA is TGTGCCAGCTTCGAAGCAGGAGTTGACAGGGCTCATTTCTTT. Its translation: CASFEAGVDRAHFF.

The chain links TRBV21-1 to TRBJ2-1. TRBV21-1 is marked as a pseudogene. The CDR3 extends over 15 amino acids. The CDR3 nucleotides read TGTGCCATCTACATAGCAGGGAACTCCTACAATGAGCAGTTCTTC. Amino acids: CAIYIAGNSYNEQFF.

The rearrangement joins TRBV9 to TRBJ2-1; 11 positions agree with TRBD2. CDR1 is SGDLS and CDR2 is YYNGEE in the germline V gene. The CDR3 loop spans 15 amino acids. Trimming took 0 bases from V and 10 from J; bases not matched to a gene: 6. The CDR3 region has the DNA TGTGCCAGCAGCGTAGGGGTAGCGGGAGGGTGGGAGCAGTTCTTC. Translated, it gives CASSVGVAGGWEQFF.

The chain carries TRBV18 and TRBJ2-7; D unclear. In germline, CDR1 is KGHSH, CDR2 LQKENI. Trimming removed 3 bases at V and 3 bases at J, with 12 bases between. This CDR3 spans 14 amino acids. CDR3 nucleotides: TGTGCCAGCTCACCGCCCGACAAGCTCTACGAGCAGTACTTC. The encoded protein is CASSPPDKLYEQYF.

V is TRBV7-9 and J is TRBJ2-4; D is undetermined. Per the germline V gene, CDR1 is SEHNR and CDR2 is FQNEAQ (reference sequence). The CDR3 consists of 15 residues. The V end lost 3 bases, the J end lost 0 bases, and 9 bases lay between the germline ends. In DNA, the CDR3 is TGTGCCAGCAGCTTCCTGACACTAGCCAAAAACATTCAGTACTTC. Protein product: CASSFLTLAKNIQYF.